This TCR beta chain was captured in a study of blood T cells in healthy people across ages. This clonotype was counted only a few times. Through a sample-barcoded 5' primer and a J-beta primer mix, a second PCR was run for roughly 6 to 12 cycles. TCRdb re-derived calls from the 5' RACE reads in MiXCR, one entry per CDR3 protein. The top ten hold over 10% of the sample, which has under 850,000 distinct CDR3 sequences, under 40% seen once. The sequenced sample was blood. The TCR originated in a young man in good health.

DNA of the CDR3: TGTGCCAGCAGTTTATGGTCTCTACAGCTTGATAAGGATACGCAGTATTTT. The encoded protein is CASSLWSLQLDKDTQYF. This chain connects TRBV28 to TRBJ2-3, with D unclear. The CDR3 runs to 17 residues. Trimming took off 0 bases at V and 6 bases at J, with 19 bases between the two ends. CDR1 and CDR2 (germline): MDHEN, SYDVKM.